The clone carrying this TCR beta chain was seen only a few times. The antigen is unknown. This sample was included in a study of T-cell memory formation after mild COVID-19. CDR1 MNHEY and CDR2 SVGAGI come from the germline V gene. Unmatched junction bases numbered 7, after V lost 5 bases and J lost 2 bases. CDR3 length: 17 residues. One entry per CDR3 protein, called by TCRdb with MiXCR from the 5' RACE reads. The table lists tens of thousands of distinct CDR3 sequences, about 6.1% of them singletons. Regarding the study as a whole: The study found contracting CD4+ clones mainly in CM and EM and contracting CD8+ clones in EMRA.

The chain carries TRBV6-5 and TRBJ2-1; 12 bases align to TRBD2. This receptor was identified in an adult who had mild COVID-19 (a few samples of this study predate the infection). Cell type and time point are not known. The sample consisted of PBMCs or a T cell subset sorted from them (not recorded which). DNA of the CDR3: TGTGCCAGCAGTGGCCCTAGACTAGCGGGAGCCTACAATGAGCAGTTCTTC. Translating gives CASSGPRLAGAYNEQFF.